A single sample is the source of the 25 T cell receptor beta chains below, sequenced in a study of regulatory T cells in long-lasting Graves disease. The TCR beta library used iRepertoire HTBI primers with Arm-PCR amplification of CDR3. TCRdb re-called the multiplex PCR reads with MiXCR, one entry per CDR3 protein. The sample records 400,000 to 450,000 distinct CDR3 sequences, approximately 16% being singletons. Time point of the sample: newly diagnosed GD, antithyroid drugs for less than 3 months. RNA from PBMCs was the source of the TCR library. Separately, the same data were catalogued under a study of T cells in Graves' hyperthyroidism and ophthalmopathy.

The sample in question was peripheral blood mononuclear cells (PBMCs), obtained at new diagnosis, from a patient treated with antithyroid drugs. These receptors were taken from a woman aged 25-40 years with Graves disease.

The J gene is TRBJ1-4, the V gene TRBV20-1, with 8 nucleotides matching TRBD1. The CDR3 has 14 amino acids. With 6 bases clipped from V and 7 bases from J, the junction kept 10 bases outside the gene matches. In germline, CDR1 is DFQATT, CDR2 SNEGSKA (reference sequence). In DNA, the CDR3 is TGCAGTGCAACGGACAGGGCCCGAGGTGAAAAACTGTTTTTT. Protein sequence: CSATDRARGEKLFF.

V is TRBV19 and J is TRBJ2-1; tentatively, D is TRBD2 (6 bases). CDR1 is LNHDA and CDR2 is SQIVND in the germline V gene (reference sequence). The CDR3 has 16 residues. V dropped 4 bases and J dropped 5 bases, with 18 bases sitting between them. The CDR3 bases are TGTGCCAGTAGTAGAAGGGTCGGGAGCCTACACAATGAGCAGTTCTTC. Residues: CASSRRVGSLHNEQFF.

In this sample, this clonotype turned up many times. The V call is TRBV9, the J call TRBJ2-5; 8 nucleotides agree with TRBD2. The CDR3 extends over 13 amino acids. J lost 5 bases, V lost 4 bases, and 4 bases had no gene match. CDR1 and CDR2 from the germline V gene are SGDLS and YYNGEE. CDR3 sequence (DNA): TGTGCCAGCAGCCCATCTAGCGGGGAGACCCAGTACTTC. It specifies CASSPSSGETQYF.

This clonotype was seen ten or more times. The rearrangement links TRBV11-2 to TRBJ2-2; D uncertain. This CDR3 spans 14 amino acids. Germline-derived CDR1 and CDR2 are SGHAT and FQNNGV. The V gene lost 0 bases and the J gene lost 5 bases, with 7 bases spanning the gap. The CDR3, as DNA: TGTGCCAGCAGCTTAGAACTTAGTACCGGGGAGCTGTTTTTT. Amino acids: CASSLELSTGELFF. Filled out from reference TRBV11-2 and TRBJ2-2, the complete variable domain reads EAGVAQSPRYKIIEKRQSVAFWCNPISGHATLYWYQQILGQGPKLLIQFQNNGVVDDSQLPKDRFSAERLKGVDSTLKIQPAKLEDSAVYLCASSLELSTGELFFGEGSRLTVL.

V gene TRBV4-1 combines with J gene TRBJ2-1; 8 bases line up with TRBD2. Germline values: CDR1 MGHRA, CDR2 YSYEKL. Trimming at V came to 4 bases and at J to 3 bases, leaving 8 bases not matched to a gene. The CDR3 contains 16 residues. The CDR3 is CASSLKSGSYYNEQFF. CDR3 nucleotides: TGCGCCAGCAGCCTCAAAAGCGGGAGTTACTACAATGAGCAGTTCTTC.

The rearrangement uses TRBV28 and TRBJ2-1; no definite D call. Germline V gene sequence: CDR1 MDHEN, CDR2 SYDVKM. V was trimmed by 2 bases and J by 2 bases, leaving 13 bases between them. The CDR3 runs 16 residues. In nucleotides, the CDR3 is TGTGCCAGCAGTTTAGGGGTCGGCCGGGCCTACAATGAGCAGTTCTTC. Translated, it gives CASSLGVGRAYNEQFF.

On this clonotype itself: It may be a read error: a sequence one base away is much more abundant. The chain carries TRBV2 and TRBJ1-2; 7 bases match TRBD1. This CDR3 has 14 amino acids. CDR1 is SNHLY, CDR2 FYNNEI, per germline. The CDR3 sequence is CASSADRSNYGHTF. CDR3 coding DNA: TGTGCCAGCAGTGCGGACAGGAGTAACTATGGCCACACCTTC.

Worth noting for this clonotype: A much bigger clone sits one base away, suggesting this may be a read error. The CDR3 reads CASSHRWGRPANNEQFF. CDR3 sequence (DNA): TGTGCCAGCAGCCACCGATGGGGGAGGCCCGCCAACAATGAGCAGTTCTTC. The chain has TRBV27 and TRBJ2-1; a possible D gene is TRBD2 (6 bases). Germline-derived CDR1 and CDR2 are MNHEY and SMNVEV (reference sequence). CDR3 length: 17 amino acids. V was clipped by 6 bases and J by 5 bases, with 23 bases between them.

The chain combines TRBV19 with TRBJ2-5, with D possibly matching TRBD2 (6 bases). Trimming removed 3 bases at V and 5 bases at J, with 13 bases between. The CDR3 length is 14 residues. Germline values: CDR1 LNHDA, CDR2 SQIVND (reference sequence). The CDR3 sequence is CASSMGPEGETQYF. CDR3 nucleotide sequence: TGTGCCAGTAGTATGGGTCCGGAGGGGGAGACCCAGTACTTC. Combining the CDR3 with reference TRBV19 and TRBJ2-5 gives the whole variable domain DGGITQSPKYLFRKEGQNVTLSCEQNLNHDAMYWYRQDPGQGLRLIYYSQIVNDFQKGDIAEGYSVSREKKESFPLTVTSAQKNPTAFYLCASSMGPEGETQYFGPGTRLLVL.

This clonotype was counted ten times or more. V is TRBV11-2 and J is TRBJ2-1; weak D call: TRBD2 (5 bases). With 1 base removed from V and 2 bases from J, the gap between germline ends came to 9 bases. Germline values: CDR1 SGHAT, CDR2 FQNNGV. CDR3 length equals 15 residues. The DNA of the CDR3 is TGTGCCAGCAGCTTAGCCGGACTCGCCTACAATGAGCAGTTCTTC. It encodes CASSLAGLAYNEQFF.

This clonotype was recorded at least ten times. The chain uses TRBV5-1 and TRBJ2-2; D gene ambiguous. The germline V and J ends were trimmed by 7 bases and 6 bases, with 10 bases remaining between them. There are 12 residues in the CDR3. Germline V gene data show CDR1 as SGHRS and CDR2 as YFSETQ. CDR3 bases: TGCGCCAGCGCTACCCCCCCCGGGGAGCTGTTTTTT. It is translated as CASATPPGELFF.

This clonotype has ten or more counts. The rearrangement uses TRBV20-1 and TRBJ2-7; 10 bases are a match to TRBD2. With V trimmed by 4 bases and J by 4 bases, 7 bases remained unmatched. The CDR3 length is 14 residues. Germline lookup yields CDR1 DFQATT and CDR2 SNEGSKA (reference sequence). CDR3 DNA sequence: TGCAGTGCTATTCGGGGACTAGCGATTTACGAGCAGTACTTC. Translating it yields CSAIRGLAIYEQYF.

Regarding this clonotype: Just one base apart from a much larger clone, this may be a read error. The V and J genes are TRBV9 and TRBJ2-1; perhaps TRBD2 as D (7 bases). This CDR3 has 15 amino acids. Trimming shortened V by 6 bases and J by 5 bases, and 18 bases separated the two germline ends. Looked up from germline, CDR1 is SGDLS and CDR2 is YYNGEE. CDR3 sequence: CASTKGGARDNEQFF. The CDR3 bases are TGTGCCAGCACCAAAGGGGGGGCCAGAGACAATGAGCAGTTCTTC.

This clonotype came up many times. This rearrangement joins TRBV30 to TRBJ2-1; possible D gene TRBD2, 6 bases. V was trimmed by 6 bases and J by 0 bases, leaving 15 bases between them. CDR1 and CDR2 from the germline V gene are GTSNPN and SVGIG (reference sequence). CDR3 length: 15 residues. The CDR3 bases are TGTGCCTGTGACGGGACTCCAAGCTCCTACAATGAGCAGTTCTTC. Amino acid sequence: CACDGTPSSYNEQFF.

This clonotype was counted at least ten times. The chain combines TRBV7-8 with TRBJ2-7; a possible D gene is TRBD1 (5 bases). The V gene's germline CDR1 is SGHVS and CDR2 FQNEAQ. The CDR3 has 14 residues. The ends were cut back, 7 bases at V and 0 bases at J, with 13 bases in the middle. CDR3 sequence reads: CASTRRESSYEQYF. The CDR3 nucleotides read TGTGCCAGCACTCGCAGGGAAAGCTCCTACGAGCAGTACTTC.

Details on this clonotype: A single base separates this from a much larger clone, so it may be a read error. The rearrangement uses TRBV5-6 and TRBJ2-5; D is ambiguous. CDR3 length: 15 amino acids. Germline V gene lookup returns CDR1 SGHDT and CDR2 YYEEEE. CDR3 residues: CASSLRTSRAEAQYF. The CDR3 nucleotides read TGTGCCAGCAGCTTGAGAACATCCCGGGCAGAGGCCCAGTACTTC.

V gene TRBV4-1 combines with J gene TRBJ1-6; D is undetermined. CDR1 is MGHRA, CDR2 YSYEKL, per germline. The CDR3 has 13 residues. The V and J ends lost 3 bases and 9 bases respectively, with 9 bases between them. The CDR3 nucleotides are TGCGCCAGCAGCCAGACGGGTGGTTCACCCCTCCACTTT. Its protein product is CASSQTGGSPLHF.

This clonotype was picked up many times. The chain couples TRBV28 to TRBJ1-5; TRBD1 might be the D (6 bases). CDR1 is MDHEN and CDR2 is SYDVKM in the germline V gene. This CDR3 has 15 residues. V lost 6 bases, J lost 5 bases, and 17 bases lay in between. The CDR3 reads CASRSQGQPHQPQHF. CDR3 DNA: TGTGCCAGCAGAAGTCAGGGGCAGCCCCATCAGCCCCAGCATTTT. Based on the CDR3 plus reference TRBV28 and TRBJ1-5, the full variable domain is DVKVTQSSRYLVKRTGEKVFLECVQDMDHENMFWYRQDPGLGLRLIYFSYDVKMKEKGDIPEGYSVSREKKERFSLILESASTNQTSMYLCASRSQGQPHQPQHFGDGTRLSIL.

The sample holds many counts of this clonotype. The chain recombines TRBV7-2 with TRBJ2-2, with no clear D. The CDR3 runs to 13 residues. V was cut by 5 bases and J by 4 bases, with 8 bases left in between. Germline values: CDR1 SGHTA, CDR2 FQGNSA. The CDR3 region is CASSVAGTGELFF. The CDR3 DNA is TGTGCCAGCAGCGTCGCAGGCACCGGGGAGCTGTTTTTT.

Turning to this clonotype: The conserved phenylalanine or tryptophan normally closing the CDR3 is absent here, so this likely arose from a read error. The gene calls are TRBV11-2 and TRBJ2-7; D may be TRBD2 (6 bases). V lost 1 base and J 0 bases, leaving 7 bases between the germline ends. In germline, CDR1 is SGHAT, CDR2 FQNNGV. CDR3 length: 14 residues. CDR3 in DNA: TGTGCCAGCAGCTTAGCGGACTACTCCTACGAGCAGTACCTC. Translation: CASSLADYSYEQYL.

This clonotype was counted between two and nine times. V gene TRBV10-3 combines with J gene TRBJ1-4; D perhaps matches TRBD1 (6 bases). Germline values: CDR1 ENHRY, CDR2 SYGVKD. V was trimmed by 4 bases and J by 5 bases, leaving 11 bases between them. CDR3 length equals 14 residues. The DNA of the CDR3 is TGTGCCATCAGTGGGGGGGCTGAAAATGAAAAACTGTTTTTT. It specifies CAISGGAENEKLFF.

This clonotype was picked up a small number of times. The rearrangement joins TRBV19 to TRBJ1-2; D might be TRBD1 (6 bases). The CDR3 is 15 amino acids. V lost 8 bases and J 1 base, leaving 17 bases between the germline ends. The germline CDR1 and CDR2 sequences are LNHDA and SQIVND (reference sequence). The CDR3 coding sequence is TGTGCCAGTTCCTCCCCAGGGGCGATTAACTATGGCTACACCTTC. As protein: CASSSPGAINYGYTF.

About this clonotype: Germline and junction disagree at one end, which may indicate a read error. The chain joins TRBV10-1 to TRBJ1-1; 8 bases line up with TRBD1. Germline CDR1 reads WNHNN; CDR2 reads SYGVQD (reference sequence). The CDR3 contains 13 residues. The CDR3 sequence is CASSQGANTESFF. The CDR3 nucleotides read TGCGCCAGCAGCCAGGGGGCGAACACTGAATCTTTCTTT.

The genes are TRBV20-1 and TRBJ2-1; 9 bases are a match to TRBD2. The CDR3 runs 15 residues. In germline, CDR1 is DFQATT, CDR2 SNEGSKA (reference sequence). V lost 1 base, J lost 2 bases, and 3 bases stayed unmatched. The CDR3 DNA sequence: TGCAGTGCTAGAGCCCCTAGCGGGGCCTACAATGAGCAGTTCTTC. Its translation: CSARAPSGAYNEQFF.

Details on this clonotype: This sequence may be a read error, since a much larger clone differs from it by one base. The CDR3 reads CASSARLAVLNRGTGELFF. CDR3 nucleotides: TGTGCCAGCAGTGCCAGACTAGCGGTCTTAAATCGAGGCACCGGGGAGCTGTTTTTT. The gene calls are TRBV6-1 and TRBJ2-2, with 9 bases lining up with TRBD2. J lost 4 bases, V lost 4 bases, and 16 bases had no gene match. Germline loops: CDR1 MNHNS, CDR2 SASEGT. The CDR3 is made up of 19 amino acids.